One and the same sample provided the 26 T cell receptor beta chains below, sequenced in a study of post-analysis software for immune sequencing data. Study-wide results and limits: Included in a set of roughly five TRBV segments more frequent in patients than controls were TRBV5-6, TRBV5-1 and TRBV20-1.

These TCRs' antigens remain unknown. Prepared TCR beta cDNA libraries contained unique molecular identifiers. MiXCR was run by TCRdb on the PCR reads, yielding one entry per CDR3 protein. The sample has more than 450,000 distinct CDR3 sequences, 44% seen once. Sample: blood. These receptor sequences come from a girl under 18 with multiple sclerosis.

The genes are TRBV7-9 and TRBJ1-2, with D unclear. Trimming stripped 3 bases from V and 6 bases from J, with 11 bases between. The CDR3 extends over 13 amino acids. The germline V gene encodes CDR1 SEHNR and CDR2 FQNEAQ (reference sequence). The DNA for the CDR3 is TGTGCCAGCAGCTTCGCCGTTGATGATGGCTACACCTTC. Amino acids: CASSFAVDDGYTF.

There are a few counts of this clonotype. The chain recombines TRBV5-1 with TRBJ2-1; maybe TRBD1 (5 bases). The V gene lost 6 bases and the J gene lost 10 bases, with 20 bases spanning the gap. Germline V gene sequence: CDR1 SGHRS, CDR2 YFSETQ. The CDR3 contains 14 residues. CDR3 nucleotides: TGCGCCAGCACCCTCGACGGCTCCCCAGGGGAGCAGTTCTTC. Protein product: CASTLDGSPGEQFF.

The chain joins TRBV10-3 to TRBJ2-7, with a possible D match to TRBD2 (5 bases). The CDR3 is 15 amino acids. V was shortened by 3 bases and J by 3 bases, with 15 bases between the two germline ends. Germline V gene lookup returns CDR1 ENHRY and CDR2 SYGVKD. The CDR3 region has the DNA TGTGCCATCAGTGATAACAAGGAGGCCCTCTACGAGCAGTACTTC. Its protein product is CAISDNKEALYEQYF.

V and J are TRBV29-1 and TRBJ2-7; 16 bases line up with TRBD2. CDR1 is SQVTM, CDR2 ANQGSEA, per germline. V trimming: 6 bases; J trimming: 6 bases; junction bases outside the gene matches: 11. The CDR3 loop spans 16 amino acids. CDR3 coding DNA: TGCAGCGTGGGACTAGCGGGAGGGCCCGTAAGGTGCGAGCAGTACTTC. This encodes CSVGLAGGPVRCEQYF.

The genes are TRBV6-1 and TRBJ1-2; D ambiguous. Germline CDR1 is MNHNS and CDR2 is SASEGT. Trimming took 2 bases from V and 3 from J, leaving 13 bases between them. The CDR3 covers 15 residues. CDR3 loop: CASSETRGLDYGYTF. The CDR3 DNA sequence: TGTGCCAGCAGTGAAACGAGAGGCCTCGACTATGGCTACACCTTC.

This clonotype was found once. The V gene is TRBV20-1, the J gene TRBJ2-1; D is tentatively TRBD1 or TRBD2 (5 bases each). With 0 bases removed from V and 5 bases from J, the gap between germline ends came to 14 bases. In germline, CDR1 is DFQATT, CDR2 SNEGSKA (reference sequence). CDR3 size: 15 residues. The CDR3: CSAREWGKGDNEQFF. CDR3 nucleotides: TGCAGTGCTAGAGAATGGGGGAAAGGCGACAATGAGCAGTTCTTC.

This clonotype has a handful of counts. The chain employs TRBV4-1 and TRBJ2-7, with TRBD1 matching 7 bases. Per the germline V gene, CDR1 is MGHRA and CDR2 is YSYEKL. J lost 7 bases, V lost 1 base, and 10 bases had no gene match. The CDR3 totals 15 residues. The CDR3 protein is CASSQGTGSLWEQYF. CDR3 DNA: TGCGCCAGCAGCCAAGGGACAGGTTCCCTGTGGGAGCAGTACTTC.

The chain joins TRBV3-1 to TRBJ2-1; tentatively, D is TRBD2 (6 bases). Germline CDR1 and CDR2: LGHDT and YNNKEL (reference sequence). V lost 4 bases to trimming and J lost 5 bases, with 15 bases between them. CDR3 length: 15 residues. The CDR3 region has the DNA TGTGCCAGCAGCCGCGGGACTCCTACCCACAATGAGCAGTTCTTC. Translation gives CASSRGTPTHNEQFF.

The gene calls are TRBV7-2 and TRBJ2-5, with a possible D match to TRBD2 (5 bases). The CDR3 is 14 amino acids. Germline V lookup: CDR1 SGHTA, CDR2 FQGNSA. V was pared by 1 base and J by 4 bases, with 10 bases between. For the CDR3, the DNA is TGTGCCAGCAGCTTAGATCCGAGCGGAGAGACCCAGTACTTC. Encoded protein: CASSLDPSGETQYF.

This rearrangement joins TRBV12-3 or TRBV12-4 to TRBJ2-1, with 7 bases lining up with TRBD1. The CDR3 loop spans 15 amino acids. With V trimmed by 3 bases and J by 7 bases, 9 bases remained unmatched. The CDR3 DNA reads TGTGCCAGCAGTTTTGCGACAGGGAATGGGAATGAGCAGTTCTTC. Its translation is CASSFATGNGNEQFF.

The chain joins TRBV7-9 to TRBJ2-7; unclear D gene. V was trimmed by 2 bases and J by 6 bases, leaving 14 bases between them. Looked up from germline, CDR1 is SEHNR and CDR2 is FQNEAQ (reference sequence). The length of the CDR3 is 14 residues. DNA for the CDR3: TGTGCCAGCAGCTTAAATCCAGCTGCGCCCGAGCAGTACTTC. Protein: CASSLNPAAPEQYF.

In its sample, this clonotype was seen a few times. V and J are TRBV3-1 and TRBJ2-7, with 8 bases aligning to TRBD1. With V trimmed by 5 bases and J by 5 bases, 5 bases remained unmatched. This CDR3 spans 13 amino acids. Per germline, CDR1 LGHDT and CDR2 YNNKEL (reference sequence). The DNA of the CDR3 is TGTGCCAGCAGCTTGGACAGGGTTGACGAGCAGTACTTC. This sequence encodes CASSLDRVDEQYF.

This sequence joins TRBV3-1 and TRBJ2-5; no firm D call. Trimming left V 1 base short and J 1 base short, with 16 bases between. There are 17 residues in the CDR3. Germline CDR1 and CDR2: LGHDT and YNNKEL (reference sequence). In DNA, the CDR3 is TGTGCCAGCAGCCAAGCATGGCGGAGATTCTTCCAAGAGACCCAGTACTTC. It encodes CASSQAWRRFFQETQYF.

The V gene is TRBV6-6, the J gene TRBJ2-3; TRBD2 agrees at 9 bases. The germline V gene has CDR1 MNHNY and CDR2 SVGAGI (reference sequence). The CDR3 is 16 amino acids. V lost 5 bases to trimming and J lost 0 bases; unmatched junction nucleotides: 6. CDR3 coding DNA: TGTGCCAGCAGTGACCGGGCGGGGGGGAGCACAGATACGCAGTATTTT. Its translation is CASSDRAGGSTDTQYF.

This clonotype was counted a single time. This sequence joins TRBV5-1 and TRBJ1-6; a weak D match, TRBD1 (6 bases). V lost 0 bases to trimming and J lost 8 bases, with 15 bases between them. There are 16 residues in the CDR3. CDR1 is SGHRS and CDR2 is YFSETQ in the germline V gene. CDR3 amino acids: CASSLVAGASDSPLHF. The CDR3 DNA reads TGCGCCAGCAGCTTGGTGGCGGGGGCCTCTGATTCACCCCTCCACTTT.

The rearrangement uses TRBV24-1 and TRBJ2-1; D possibly corresponds to TRBD2 (5 bases). This CDR3 contains 18 residues. The V end was cut by 1 base, the J end by 0 bases, with 15 bases between. Looked up from germline, CDR1 is KGHDR and CDR2 is SFDVKD. CDR3 in amino acids: CATSDLRGSASSYNEQFF. DNA for the CDR3: TGTGCCACCAGTGATTTAAGAGGGTCAGCTAGCTCCTACAATGAGCAGTTCTTC.

V is TRBV7-8 and J is TRBJ2-5; no clear D gene. The CDR3 is made up of 11 amino acids. The germline CDR1 and CDR2 sequences are SGHVS and FQNEAQ. V lost 1 base to trimming and J lost 6 bases, with 3 bases between them. For the CDR3, the DNA is TGTGCCAGCAGCTTAGATAAGACCCAGTACTTC. It yields the protein CASSLDKTQYF.

This clonotype occurred a few times. This chain joins TRBV12-3 or TRBV12-4 and TRBJ1-2; D call uncertain. The CDR3 length is 12 residues. V shed 5 bases and J shed 8 bases, with 12 bases lying between them. CDR3 nucleotide sequence: TGTGCCAGCAGTAACGTATCAGGAGGCTACACCTTC. Residues: CASSNVSGGYTF.

In its sample, this clonotype was seen a few times. V usage is TRBV20-1 and J usage is TRBJ1-5; D is unresolved. The CDR3 sequence is 12 residues long. The germline CDR1 and CDR2 sequences are DFQATT and SNEGSKA (reference sequence). The V and J ends lost 3 bases and 4 bases respectively, with 7 bases between them. CDR3 nucleotide sequence: TGCAGTGCTAGGGACCCTAATCAGCCCCAGCATTTT. Protein product: CSARDPNQPQHF.

The rearrangement links TRBV5-1 to TRBJ2-7, with no clear D. Deletions cut 5 bases from V and 3 bases from J, with 9 bases between. This CDR3 region has 12 residues. Germline CDR1 is SGHRS and CDR2 is YFSETQ. CDR3 sequence (DNA): TGCGCCAGCAGTGAACAGCACTACGAGCAGTACTTC. Protein product: CASSEQHYEQYF.

V usage is TRBV4-1 and J usage is TRBJ2-3; 10 bases match TRBD2. CDR3 size: 16 residues. Germline lookup yields CDR1 MGHRA and CDR2 YSYEKL. J lost 3 bases, V lost 6 bases, and 9 bases had no gene match. For the CDR3, the DNA is TGCGCCAGCAGGGGGGGCAGCGGGAGGGAGACAGATACGCAGTATTTT. Encoded protein: CASRGGSGRETDTQYF.

This clonotype was seen a handful of times. The genes are TRBV6-5 and TRBJ2-7; tentatively, D is TRBD1 or TRBD2 (6 bases each). CDR3 length equals 14 residues. Germline CDR1 is MNHEY and CDR2 is SVGAGI. V lost 2 bases and J 7 bases, leaving 15 bases between the germline ends. CDR3 loop: CASSYTGAKGEQYF. In DNA form, the CDR3 reads TGTGCCAGCAGTTACACGGGGGCCAAGGGGGAGCAGTACTTC.

This chain connects TRBV20-1 to TRBJ2-3; maybe TRBD2 (6 bases). Germline V gives CDR1 DFQATT, CDR2 SNEGSKA (reference sequence). The CDR3 is 15 residues long. The germline V and J ends were trimmed by 6 bases and 2 bases, with 18 bases remaining between them. The CDR3 region is CSAPQAGHVTDTQYF. For the CDR3, the DNA is TGCAGTGCCCCCCAGGCGGGGCATGTCACAGATACGCAGTATTTT.

The rearrangement joins TRBV7-8 to TRBJ2-4, with TRBD2 identical over 8 bases. The V gene's germline CDR1 is SGHVS and CDR2 FQNEAQ. V dropped 3 bases and J dropped 6; count of bases not matched to a gene: 7. This CDR3 is built from 15 residues. The CDR3 is CASSFMPRGGNIQYF. CDR3 coding DNA: TGTGCCAGCAGCTTCATGCCCCGGGGGGGAAACATTCAGTACTTC.

This clonotype was seen just once. The chain uses TRBV12-3 or TRBV12-4 and TRBJ1-1; D not resolved. Trimming shortened V by 5 bases and J by 4 bases, and 8 bases separated the two germline ends. CDR3 length equals 12 residues. CDR3 sequence (DNA): TGTGCCAGCAGTACGGTGGTCACTGAAGCTTTCTTT. Protein sequence: CASSTVVTEAFF.

The chain combines TRBV27 with TRBJ2-7, with 12 bases matching TRBD1. V was clipped by 3 bases and J by 4 bases; unmatched bases: 7. Germline V CDR1 and CDR2: MNHEY, SMNVEV (reference sequence). The CDR3 contains 16 residues. CDR3 bases: TGTGCCAGCAGTTTGAGACCGGGACAGGGGGCTTACGAGCAGTACTTC. Residues: CASSLRPGQGAYEQYF.